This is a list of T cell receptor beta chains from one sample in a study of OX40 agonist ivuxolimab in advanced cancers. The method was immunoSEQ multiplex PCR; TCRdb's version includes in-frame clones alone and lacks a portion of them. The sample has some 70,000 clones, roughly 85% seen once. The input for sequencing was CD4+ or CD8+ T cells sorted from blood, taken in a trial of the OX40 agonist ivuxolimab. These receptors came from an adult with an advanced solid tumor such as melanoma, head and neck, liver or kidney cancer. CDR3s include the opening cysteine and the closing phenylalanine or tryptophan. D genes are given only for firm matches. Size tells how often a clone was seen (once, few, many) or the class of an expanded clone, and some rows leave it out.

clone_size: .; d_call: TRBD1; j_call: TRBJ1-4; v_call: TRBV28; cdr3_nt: TGTGCCAGCAGTTCGGGACAGGGAGGATACGAAAAACTGTTTTTT; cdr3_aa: CASSSGQGGYEKLFF
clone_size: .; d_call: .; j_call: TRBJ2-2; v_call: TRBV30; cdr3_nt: TGTGCCTGGAGTGTAAACAGTCAGAACACCGGGGAGCTGTTTTTT; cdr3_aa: CAWSVNSQNTGELFF
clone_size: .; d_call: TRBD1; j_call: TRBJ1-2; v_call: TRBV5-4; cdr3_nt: TGTGCCAGCAGCCAGGGACAGCTCCTTAACTATGGCTACACCTTC; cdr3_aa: CASSQGQLLNYGYTF
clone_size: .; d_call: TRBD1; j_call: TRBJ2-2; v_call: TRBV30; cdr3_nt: TGTGCCTGGACCCCAGGGGGTGCGGGGGAGCTGTTTTTT; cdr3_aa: CAWTPGGAGELFF
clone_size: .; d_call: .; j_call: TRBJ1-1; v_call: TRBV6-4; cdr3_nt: TGTGCCAGCAGTGACGGGCAGGGCGTCTCTGAAGCTTTCTTT; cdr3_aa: CASSDGQGVSEAFF
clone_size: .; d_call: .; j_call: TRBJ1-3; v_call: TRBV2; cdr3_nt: TGTGCCAGCACCCCGGATCAGGGAAGAGGGGGAGGAAACACCATATATTTT; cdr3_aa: CASTPDQGRGGGNTIYF
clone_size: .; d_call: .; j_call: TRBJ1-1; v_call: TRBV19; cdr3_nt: TGTGCCAGTAGTATAGCGGCCCTCATGAACACTGAAGCTTTCTTT; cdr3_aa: CASSIAALMNTEAFF
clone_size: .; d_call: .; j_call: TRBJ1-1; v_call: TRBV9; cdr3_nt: TGTGCCAGCAATATGGGACACCTGAACACTGAAGCTTTCTTT; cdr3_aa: CASNMGHLNTEAFF
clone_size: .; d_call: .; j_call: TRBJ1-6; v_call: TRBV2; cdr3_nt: TGTGCCAGCAGTGTAATTCGGCAGTTGGGGGAGGTAAACTCACCCCTCCACTTT; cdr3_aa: CASSVIRQLGEVNSPLHF
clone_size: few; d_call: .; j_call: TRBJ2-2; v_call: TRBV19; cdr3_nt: TGTGCCAGTAGTATAGATGGGAGCGGGGAGCTGTTTTTT; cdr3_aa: CASSIDGSGELFF
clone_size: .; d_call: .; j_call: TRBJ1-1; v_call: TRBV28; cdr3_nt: TGTGCCAGCAGGGGGAGGGCGTTAGCTTTCTTT; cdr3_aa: CASRGRALAFF
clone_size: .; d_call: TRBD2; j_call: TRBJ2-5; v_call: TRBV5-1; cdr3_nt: TGCGCCAGCAGCTCCCTGGGTAGCGGGGGGCGTTCCCCTCAAGAGACCCAGTACTTC; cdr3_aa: CASSSLGSGGRSPQETQYF
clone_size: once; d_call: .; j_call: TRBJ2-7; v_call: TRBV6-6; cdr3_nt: TGTGCCAGCAGTTACAACAGGGCCGGAACCTACGAGCAGTACTTC; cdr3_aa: CASSYNRAGTYEQYF
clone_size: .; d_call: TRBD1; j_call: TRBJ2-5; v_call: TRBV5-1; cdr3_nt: TGCGCCAGCAGCCGGGGACAGGTCGAAGAGACCCAGTACTTC; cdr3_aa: CASSRGQVEETQYF
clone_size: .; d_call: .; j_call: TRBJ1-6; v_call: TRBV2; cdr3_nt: TGTGCCAGCAATGGTGGAAATTCACCCCTCCACTTT; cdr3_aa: CASNGGNSPLHF
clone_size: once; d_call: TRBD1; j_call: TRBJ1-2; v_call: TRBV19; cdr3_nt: TGTGCCAGTAGTATCCAACAGGGGTATGGCTACACCTTC; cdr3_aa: CASSIQQGYGYTF
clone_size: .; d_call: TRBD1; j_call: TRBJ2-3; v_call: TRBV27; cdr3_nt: TGTGCCAGCCGAGGGGGCGCCGCCCTCACAGATACGCAGTATTTT; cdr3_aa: CASRGGAALTDTQYF
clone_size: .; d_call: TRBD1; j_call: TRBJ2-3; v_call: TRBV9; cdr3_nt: TGTGCCAGCAGCGTAGGGACAGGGGACACAGATACGCAGTATTTT; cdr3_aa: CASSVGTGDTDTQYF
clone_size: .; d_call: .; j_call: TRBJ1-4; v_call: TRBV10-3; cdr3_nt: TGTGCCACTAGGAAAAGGGGGAATGAAAAACTGTTTTTT; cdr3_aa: CATRKRGNEKLFF
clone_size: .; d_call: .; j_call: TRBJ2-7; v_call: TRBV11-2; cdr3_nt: TGTGCCAGCAGCCGAGAGGGGGGCGCGAGCTCCTACGAGCAGTACTTC; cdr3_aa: CASSREGGASSYEQYF
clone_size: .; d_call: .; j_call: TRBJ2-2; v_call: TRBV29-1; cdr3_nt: TGCAGCGTTGACCGGCAGGGGAACACCGGGGAGCTGTTTTTT; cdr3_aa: CSVDRQGNTGELFF
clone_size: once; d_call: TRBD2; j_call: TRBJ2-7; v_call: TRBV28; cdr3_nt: TGTGCCAGCATGTGGGAGGGGCCTTCCTACGAGCAGTACTTC; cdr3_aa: CASMWEGPSYEQYF
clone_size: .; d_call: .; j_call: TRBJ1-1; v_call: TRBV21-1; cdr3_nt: TGTGCCAGCAGCAAAAAGCGACAGAAGAACACTGAAGCTTTCTTT; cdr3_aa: CASSKKRQKNTEAFF
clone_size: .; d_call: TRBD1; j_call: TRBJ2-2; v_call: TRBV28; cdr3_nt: TGTGCCAGCAGTTTCCGACAGGGCGGCACCGGGGAGCTGTTTTTT; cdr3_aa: CASSFRQGGTGELFF
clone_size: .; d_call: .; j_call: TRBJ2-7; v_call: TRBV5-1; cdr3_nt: TGCGCCAGCAGCCCTTCCGGGAGTTCAGCCTCCTACGAGCAGTACTTC; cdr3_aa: CASSPSGSSASYEQYF
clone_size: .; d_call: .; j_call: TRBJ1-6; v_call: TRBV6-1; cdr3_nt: TGTGCCAGCGCCCGGGACCGCTTTAATTCACCCCTCCACTTT; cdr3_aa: CASARDRFNSPLHF
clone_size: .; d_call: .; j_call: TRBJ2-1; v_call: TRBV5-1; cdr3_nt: TGCGCCAGCAGCTTGGGCACAGGGTCTGGCTACAATGAGCAGTTCTTC; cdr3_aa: CASSLGTGSGYNEQFF